What follows are 8 T cell receptor beta chains derived from one specimen sequenced in a study of blood T cell repertoires in COVID-19. Sequencing was performed with immunoSEQ multiplex PCR; in TCRdb, only in-frame clones are kept and a portion is missing. The repertoire holds 300,000 to 350,000 clones, more than 85% seen once, with about 4% in the top ten. The specimen was PBMCs or T cells enriched from blood (not recorded which). All receptors come from a woman aged 25 to 39 who had been exposed to COVID-19.

This chain uses TRBV6-6 with TRBJ1-3, with 8 bases aligning to TRBD1. The V segment lost 6 bases and the J segment 2 bases; nucleotides outside the gene matches: 3. The germline V gene has CDR1 MNHNY and CDR2 SVGAGI (reference sequence). This CDR3 has 14 amino acids. CDR3 nucleotides: TGTGCCAGCAGAGTGGACAGGGCTGGAAACACCATATATTTT. This codes for CASRVDRAGNTIYF.

This sequence joins TRBV28 and TRBJ1-3; maybe TRBD1 (5 bases). Germline V gene sequence: CDR1 MDHEN, CDR2 SYDVKM. V lost 6 bases and J 0 bases, leaving 15 bases between the germline ends. The length of the CDR3 is 16 residues. The CDR3 loop is CASSGEGLTSGNTIYF. CDR3 in DNA: TGTGCCAGCAGCGGAGAGGGACTTACCTCTGGAAACACCATATATTTT.

This clone has only one observation. J is TRBJ2-1 and V is TRBV6-2 or TRBV6-3; 8 bases are shared with TRBD2. The CDR3 has 16 amino acids. V shed 3 bases and J 2 bases; nucleotides not matched to a gene: 6. Germline assignment: CDR1 MNHEY and CDR2 SVGEGT. CDR3 protein: CASSYTGTRTYNEQFF. Written as DNA, the CDR3 is TGTGCCAGCAGTTATACCGGGACTAGGACCTACAATGAGCAGTTCTTC.

The V gene is TRBV5-1, the J gene TRBJ2-2, with 8 bases aligning to TRBD2. CDR3 length: 16 residues. J was trimmed by 3 bases and V by 2 bases; bases with no gene match: 6. Germline CDR1 reads SGHRS; CDR2 reads YFSETQ. The CDR3, as DNA: TGCGCCAGCAGCTTAGTAACGGGGGGGTACACCGGGGAGCTGTTTTTT. Its protein product is CASSLVTGGYTGELFF. The whole variable domain, remainder taken from reference TRBV5-1 and TRBJ2-2, is KAGVTQTPRYLIKTRGQQVTLSCSPISGHRSVSWYQQTPGQGLQFLFEYFSETQRNKGNFPGRFSGRQFSNSRSEMNVSTLELGDSALYLCASSLVTGGYTGELFFGEGSRLTVL.

The chain carries TRBV6-5 and TRBJ1-5; possibly TRBD1 for D (6 bases). Germline loops: CDR1 MNHEY, CDR2 SVGAGI. V was pared by 5 bases and J by 0 bases, with 11 bases between. The CDR3 extends over 15 amino acids. For the CDR3, the DNA is TGTGCCAGCAGTCCGGACAGATATAGCAATCAGCCCCAGCATTTT. It encodes CASSPDRYSNQPQHF.

The chain links TRBV7-9 to TRBJ1-5, with D perhaps TRBD1 (5 bases). Germline CDR1 SEHNR, CDR2 FQNEAQ (reference sequence). Between the trimmed V and J ends, which lost 2 bases and 2 bases, there was a span of 13 bases. The length of the CDR3 is 16 residues. The CDR3 nucleotides read TGTGCCAGCAGCTTATCAGGGCGGGGTGGCAATCAGCCCCAGCATTTT. Translating gives CASSLSGRGGNQPQHF.

The chain employs TRBV7-9 and TRBJ2-7; TRBD1 agrees at 7 bases. V gave up 0 bases and J gave up 3 bases; unmatched junction bases: 5. CDR1 SEHNR and CDR2 FQNEAQ come from the germline V gene (reference sequence). The CDR3 is made up of 15 amino acids. CDR3 in DNA: TGTGCCAGCAGCTTAGCGCCGACAGGGTTCTACGAGCAGTACTTC. This gives the protein CASSLAPTGFYEQYF. The full variable domain, in which reference TRBV7-9 and TRBJ2-7 provide the parts outside the CDR3, is DTGVSQNPRHKITKRGQNVTFRCDPISEHNRLYWYRQTLGQGPEFLTYFQNEAQLEKSRLLSDRFSAERPKGSFSTLEIQRTEQGDSAMYLCASSLAPTGFYEQYFGPGTRLTVT.

This clone was seen just once. The chain uses TRBV3-1 (or the pseudogene TRBV3-2) and TRBJ1-1; D uncertain. The germline V and J ends were trimmed by 5 bases and 5 bases, with 9 bases remaining between them. The germline gives CDR1 LGHDT, CDR2 YNNKEL (reference sequence). The CDR3 is 12 residues long. The CDR3 here is CASSFRDTEAFF. The CDR3, as DNA: TGTGCCAGCAGCTTCCGCGATACTGAAGCTTTCTTT.